The clone carrying this T cell receptor (beta chain) was seen at least ten times. These data belong to a study of response to subunit inactivated influenza vaccine. A single record per CDR3 protein comes from TCRdb applying MiXCR to the RT-PCR reads. The repertoire has some 200,000 distinct CDR3 sequences, approximately 12% of them found once; the top ten carry 25% to 30%. The CDR3 contains 13 residues. Losses at the gene ends were 6 bases for V and 5 bases for J; bases not matched to a gene: 3. Germline CDR1 and CDR2: ENHRY and SYGVKD. This sample also appeared in a second study, on T cells expressing NK-cell markers. That source reports: For TCR beta, cDNA was produced by 5'RACE template switching with UMIs.

The starting material was CD8+ T cells sorted from PBMCs, obtained roughly 12 days after vaccination. This chain connects TRBV10-3 to TRBJ1-1, with 10 bases identical to TRBD1. The TCR comes from a man aged 50-59 years who received an inactivated influenza vaccine. The CDR3 region is CAIRDRGETEAFF. In DNA, the CDR3 is TGTGCCATCAGGGACAGGGGGGAGACTGAAGCTTTCTTT.